Only one count was recorded for the clone carrying this T cell receptor beta chain. The data derive from a study of blood T cell repertoires in COVID-19. Whole-study context: Some COVID-19 samples were acute and others convalescent; all came from the United States, Italy and Spain. Sample material is recorded as cDNA or gDNA derived from T cells, B-cell-depleted T cells, or PBMCs.

Original handling: From reference gene primer amplification, estimates of nucleated cell counts were derived. Assay: immunoSEQ multiplex PCR; the TCRdb copy retains only in-frame clones and omits some. That table is the source of V, J and clone size, and D and trimming were worked out from the DNA. The table records about 280,000 clones, around 85% of them present only once. The CDR3 sequence is 17 residues long. CDR1 and CDR2 (germline): SQVTM, ANQGSEA. The V gene end was trimmed by 6 bases and the J gene end by 1 base; junction bases not matched to a gene: 12. Input material: peripheral blood. This sequence joins TRBV29-1 and TRBJ2-3; 11 bases are shared with TRBD2. The sequence came from a woman aged 30 to 39 who had recovered from COVID-19. CDR3: CSVGRLAGKEGTDTQYF. The CDR3 DNA reads as TGCAGCGTCGGGCGACTAGCGGGAAAAGAGGGCACAGATACGCAGTATTTT.